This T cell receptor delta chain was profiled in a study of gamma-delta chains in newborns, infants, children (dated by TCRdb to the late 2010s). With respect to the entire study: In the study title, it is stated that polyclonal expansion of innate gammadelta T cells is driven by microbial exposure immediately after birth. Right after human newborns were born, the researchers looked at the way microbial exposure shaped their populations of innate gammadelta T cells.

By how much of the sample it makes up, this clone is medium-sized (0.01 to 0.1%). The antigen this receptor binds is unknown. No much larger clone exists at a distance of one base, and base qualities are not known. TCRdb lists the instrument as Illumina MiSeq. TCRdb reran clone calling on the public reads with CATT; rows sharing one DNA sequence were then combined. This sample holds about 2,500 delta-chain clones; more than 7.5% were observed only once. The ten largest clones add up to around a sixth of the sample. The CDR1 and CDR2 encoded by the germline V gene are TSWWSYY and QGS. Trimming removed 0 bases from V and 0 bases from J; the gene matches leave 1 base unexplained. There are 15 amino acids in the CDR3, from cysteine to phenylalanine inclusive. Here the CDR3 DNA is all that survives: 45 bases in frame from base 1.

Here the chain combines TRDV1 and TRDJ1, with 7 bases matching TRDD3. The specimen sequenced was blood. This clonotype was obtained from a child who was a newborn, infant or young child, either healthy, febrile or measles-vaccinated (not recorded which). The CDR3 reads CALGELGGYTDKLIF. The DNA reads TGTGCTCTTGGGGAACTCGGGGGATACACCGATAAACTCATCTTT.